This T cell receptor beta chain was identified during a study of T cell responses to AZD1222 COVID-19 vaccine. Points from the study as a whole: Reports say nearly half of spike-specific TCRs go after unmutated variant regions.

Germline lookup yields CDR1 MNHEY and CDR2 SVGAGI. The CDR3 is made up of 14 amino acids. V gave up 5 bases and J gave up 4 bases, with 14 bases separating them. Concerning this clone: As yet, its antigen is unknown.

Clones were read by immunoSEQ multiplex PCR, and TCRdb kept only the in-frame ones, dropping some. The sample holds 95,000 to 150,000 clones, about 90% seen once. The source of this sequence is an adult in good health. Here the sequenced sample was peripheral blood, taken on day 0 of AZD1222 vaccination. The chain links TRBV6-5 to TRBJ1-1, with D possibly being TRBD1 (6 bases). In nucleotides, the CDR3 is TGTGCCAGCAGTACCAGGGGCGCGGGCACTGAAGCTTTCTTT. Residues: CASSTRGAGTEAFF.